Listed below are T cell receptor beta chains from one sample, sequenced in a study of cytomegalovirus exposure and HLA in healthy donors. Clones were sequenced by immunoSEQ multiplex PCR, and TCRdb holds only the in-frame ones, with some missing. The sample records tens of thousands of clones, roughly 95% being singletons. Input material: PBMCs. The origin of the receptors is a woman between 18 and 30 years old in good health and CMV-seropositive. CDR3s include the opening cysteine and the closing phenylalanine or tryptophan. The order of the fields is D gene, clone size, J gene, V gene, CDR3 protein, CDR3 DNA. A D gene is named only where the DNA matches it firmly. Some rows mark clone size as missing; the rest say once, few, many or name a class of expanded clone.

D: .
size: .
J: TRBJ1-4
V: TRBV10-3
CDR3: CAIRTRLSEKLFF
DNA: TGTGCCATACGGACAAGGTTAAGTGAAAAACTGTTTTTT

D: TRBD1
size: .
J: TRBJ1-5
V: TRBV4-3
CDR3: CASSQDAGTGAYNQPQHF
DNA: TGCGCCAGCAGCCAAGATGCCGGGACAGGGGCGTACAATCAGCCCCAGCATTTT

D: TRBD2
size: .
J: TRBJ2-7
V: TRBV5-6
CDR3: CASSFTLAGAIYEQYF
DNA: TGTGCCAGCAGCTTCACACTAGCGGGAGCTATCTACGAGCAGTACTTC

D: TRBD1
size: once
J: TRBJ1-1
V: TRBV4-3
CDR3: CASSQNSGQGGEAFF
DNA: TGCGCCAGCAGCCAAAACTCGGGACAGGGGGGTGAAGCTTTCTTT

D: TRBD2
size: .
J: TRBJ2-1
V: TRBV19
CDR3: CASSPMTSGITHEQFF
DNA: TGTGCCAGTAGTCCTATGACTAGCGGGATTACACATGAGCAGTTCTTC

D: .
size: .
J: TRBJ2-7
V: TRBV11-2
CDR3: CASSPLYEQYF
DNA: TGTGCCAGCAGCCCTTTATACGAGCAGTACTTC

D: TRBD2
size: .
J: TRBJ2-5
V: TRBV2
CDR3: CASSLLAGGRATQYF
DNA: TGTGCCAGCAGTCTACTAGCGGGAGGGCGGGCGACCCAGTACTTC

D: TRBD1
size: .
J: TRBJ1-6
V: TRBV29-1
CDR3: CSVKKDCRTGFRDNSPLHF
DNA: TGCAGCGTTAAGAAGGACTGCAGGACAGGGTTCCGCGATAATTCACCCCTCCACTTT

D: .
size: few
J: TRBJ1-2
V: TRBV4-1
CDR3: CASSQVDMGFTNYGYTF
DNA: TGCGCCAGCAGCCAAGTGGACATGGGATTTACTAACTATGGCTACACCTTC

D: .
size: .
J: TRBJ1-3
V: TRBV7-2
CDR3: CASSFLGEVTIYF
DNA: TGTGCCAGCAGCTTCTTAGGGGAAGTCACCATATATTTT

D: TRBD2
size: .
J: TRBJ2-7
V: TRBV15
CDR3: CATSRGGGTSVYEQYF
DNA: TGTGCCACCAGCAGAGGAGGGGGGACTAGCGTCTACGAGCAGTACTTC

D: .
size: .
J: TRBJ2-5
V: TRBV27
CDR3: CASSFNRDQTQYF
DNA: TGTGCCAGCAGTTTTAACAGGGATCAGACCCAGTACTTC

D: .
size: .
J: TRBJ2-7
V: TRBV7-2
CDR3: CASSPMTAQGYEQYF
DNA: TGTGCCAGCAGTCCAATGACTGCCCAGGGGTACGAGCAGTACTTC

D: TRBD1
size: once
J: TRBJ1-2
V: TRBV5-3
CDR3: CARSLLPGQGGGYTF
DNA: TGTGCCAGAAGCTTACTACCGGGACAGGGGGGCGGCTACACCTTC

D: TRBD1
size: .
J: TRBJ1-2
V: TRBV5-1
CDR3: CASRRGTANYGYTF
DNA: TGCGCCAGCAGAAGAGGGACAGCCAACTATGGCTACACCTTC

D: .
size: .
J: TRBJ1-2
V: TRBV6-5
CDR3: CASTYRGAGYGYTF
DNA: TGTGCCAGCACCTACCGGGGGGCAGGGTATGGCTACACCTTC

D: .
size: .
J: TRBJ2-3
V: TRBV6-1
CDR3: CASRTGTDTQYF
DNA: TGTGCCAGCAGAACAGGGACAGATACGCAGTATTTT

D: TRBD1
size: .
J: TRBJ2-2
V: TRBV7-6
CDR3: CASSSGTGVKKYTGELFF
DNA: TGTGCCAGCAGCTCCGGGACAGGGGTCAAGAAGTACACCGGGGAGCTGTTTTTT

D: .
size: .
J: TRBJ2-2
V: TRBV9
CDR3: CASSVASSTGELFF
DNA: TGTGCCAGCAGCGTAGCTAGCAGCACCGGGGAGCTGTTTTTT

D: .
size: once
J: TRBJ2-5
V: TRBV15
CDR3: CATSGRYQETQYF
DNA: TGTGCCACCAGCGGGAGGTACCAAGAGACCCAGTACTTC

D: .
size: few
J: TRBJ1-2
V: TRBV19
CDR3: CASSIRGNYGYTF
DNA: TGTGCCAGTAGTATAAGAGGGAACTATGGCTACACCTTC

D: .
size: .
J: TRBJ2-5
V: TRBV28
CDR3: CASLGGETQYF
DNA: TGTGCCAGCTTGGGAGGAGAGACCCAGTACTTC

D: TRBD1
size: .
J: TRBJ1-2
V: TRBV7-2
CDR3: CASSLMLSQGVGYTF
DNA: TGTGCCAGCAGCCTTATGTTGTCGCAGGGGGTAGGCTACACCTTC

D: TRBD1
size: .
J: TRBJ1-2
V: TRBV5-1
CDR3: CASSLGGGAGGYTF
DNA: TGCGCCAGCAGCTTGGGAGGGGGCGCGGGTGGCTACACCTTC

D: .
size: .
J: TRBJ1-2
V: TRBV5-1
CDR3: CASSLHDSRGSSVDYGYTF
DNA: TGCGCCAGCAGCTTGCATGATAGCAGGGGATCTTCGGTGGACTATGGCTACACCTTC

D: TRBD1
size: .
J: TRBJ1-5
V: TRBV7-2
CDR3: CASSKSEGAGQPQHF
DNA: TGTGCCAGCAGCAAATCCGAGGGGGCCGGGCAGCCCCAGCATTTT

D: .
size: .
J: TRBJ1-4
V: TRBV29-1
CDR3: CSVEDLRGGGEKLFF
DNA: TGCAGCGTTGAAGATCTTCGGGGGGGCGGCGAAAAACTGTTTTTT

D: TRBD2
size: .
J: TRBJ2-1
V: TRBV28
CDR3: CASSPAPLSGRGPYNEQFF
DNA: TGTGCCAGCAGTCCCGCCCCCCTTAGCGGGAGGGGTCCCTACAATGAGCAGTTCTTC

D: .
size: few
J: TRBJ1-5
V: TRBV6-5
CDR3: CASSIKGGRPQHF
DNA: TGTGCCAGCAGCATAAAGGGGGGGCGGCCCCAGCATTTT

D: .
size: .
J: TRBJ1-2
V: TRBV4-3
CDR3: CASSQRTANYGYTF
DNA: TGCGCCAGCAGCCAACGGACAGCTAACTATGGCTACACCTTC

D: TRBD1
size: .
J: TRBJ1-4
V: TRBV19
CDR3: CASSNRGGDEKLFF
DNA: TGTGCCAGTAGCAACAGGGGAGGCGATGAAAAACTGTTTTTT

D: .
size: .
J: TRBJ1-1
V: TRBV9
CDR3: CASSLTGQNTEAFF
DNA: TGTGCCAGCAGCCTGACAGGCCAGAACACTGAAGCTTTCTTT

D: .
size: .
J: TRBJ2-3
V: TRBV29-1
CDR3: CSAWGEIITDTQYF
DNA: TGCAGCGCCTGGGGAGAGATAATCACAGATACGCAGTATTTT

D: TRBD2
size: .
J: TRBJ2-2
V: TRBV6-6
CDR3: CASSAGLAATGELFF
DNA: TGTGCCAGCAGTGCCGGACTAGCGGCCACCGGGGAGCTGTTTTTT

D: .
size: .
J: TRBJ2-1
V: TRBV7-2
CDR3: CASSSLTRYNEQFF
DNA: TGTGCCAGCAGCTCCCTGACTAGATACAATGAGCAGTTCTTC

D: .
size: .
J: TRBJ2-7
V: TRBV7-9
CDR3: CASSPAQNYEQYF
DNA: TGTGCCAGCAGCCCCGCCCAGAACTACGAGCAGTACTTC

D: TRBD2
size: .
J: TRBJ2-5
V: TRBV19
CDR3: CATSPSGGHQETQYF
DNA: TGTGCCACCTCCCCGAGCGGGGGACACCAAGAGACCCAGTACTTC

D: .
size: .
J: TRBJ2-5
V: TRBV5-1
CDR3: CASSPTRTGETQYF
DNA: TGCGCCAGCAGCCCGACTAGAACGGGAGAGACCCAGTACTTC

D: .
size: .
J: TRBJ1-2
V: TRBV7-2
CDR3: CASTQDRRGGYTF
DNA: TGTGCCAGCACCCAAGACAGAAGGGGTGGCTACACCTTC

D: .
size: .
J: TRBJ1-1
V: TRBV11-2
CDR3: CASSLSGVYTEAFF
DNA: TGTGCCAGCAGCTTATCGGGGGTGTACACTGAAGCTTTCTTT

D: .
size: .
J: TRBJ2-3
V: TRBV7-2
CDR3: CASSPLFADTQYF
DNA: TGTGCCAGCAGCCCCTTATTCGCAGATACGCAGTATTTT